These T cell receptor beta chains were read from a single sample in a study of T cells after somatic rescue of genetic block. Sequencing used immunoSEQ multiplex PCR; TCRdb keeps in-frame clones, though not all of them. The table lists 110,000 or so clones, around 90% of them singletons. The source material was peripheral blood mononuclear cells (PBMCs). The receptors stem from a young woman. The CDR3 runs from the conserved cysteine through the conserved F or W. The order of the fields is V gene, J gene, D gene, clone size, CDR3 DNA, CDR3 protein. A D gene is named only where the DNA matches it firmly. Expanded clones get a size class; other rows say once, few or many, or leave the size out.

V gene: TRBV6-1
J gene: TRBJ2-2
D gene: .
clone size: .
CDR3 DNA: TGTGCCAGCAGTGGCGGGGCAGGGTCTAACACCGGGGAGCTGTTTTTT
CDR3 protein: CASSGGAGSNTGELFF

V gene: TRBV6-5
J gene: TRBJ2-7
D gene: TRBD1
clone size: .
CDR3 DNA: TGTGCCAGCAGTCCCGGGACAGGGGGGGGCTACGAGCAGTACTTC
CDR3 protein: CASSPGTGGGYEQYF

V gene: TRBV27
J gene: TRBJ2-7
D gene: .
clone size: .
CDR3 DNA: TGTGCCAGCAGTTCTCCTTACTCTGTTTACGAGCAGTACTTC
CDR3 protein: CASSSPYSVYEQYF

V gene: TRBV7-9
J gene: TRBJ2-7
D gene: TRBD1
clone size: .
CDR3 DNA: TGTGCCAGCAGCACAGGGGGCGGGGACGAGCAGTACTTC
CDR3 protein: CASSTGGGDEQYF

V gene: TRBV5-4
J gene: TRBJ1-1
D gene: .
clone size: .
CDR3 DNA: TGTGCCAGCAGCCGCTGGAGGGGCACTGAAGCTTTCTTT
CDR3 protein: CASSRWRGTEAFF

V gene: TRBV18
J gene: TRBJ1-1
D gene: .
clone size: .
CDR3 DNA: TGTGCCAGCTCACCACTAGGACAGAACACTGAAGCTTTCTTT
CDR3 protein: CASSPLGQNTEAFF

V gene: TRBV27
J gene: TRBJ2-5
D gene: TRBD2
clone size: .
CDR3 DNA: TGTGCCAGCAGTCCCGCCGGGAGGGAGACCCAGTACTTC
CDR3 protein: CASSPAGRETQYF

V gene: TRBV4-2
J gene: TRBJ1-4
D gene: .
clone size: once
CDR3 DNA: TGTGCCAGCAGCCAAGTTGTAACAAGGAAGAATGAAAAACTGTTTTTT
CDR3 protein: CASSQVVTRKNEKLFF

V gene: TRBV9
J gene: TRBJ2-7
D gene: .
clone size: .
CDR3 DNA: TGTGCCAGCAGCGTAGGGGTACAGGGAATCTCCTACGAGCAGTACTTC
CDR3 protein: CASSVGVQGISYEQYF

V gene: TRBV4-2
J gene: TRBJ1-3
D gene: .
clone size: .
CDR3 DNA: TGTGCCAGCAGCCAAGATCACAAGGGCCTCTCTGGAAACACCATATATTTT
CDR3 protein: CASSQDHKGLSGNTIYF

V gene: TRBV7-8
J gene: TRBJ1-2
D gene: TRBD1
clone size: .
CDR3 DNA: TGTGCCAGCAGCTTAATGACAGGGAATGGCTACACCTTC
CDR3 protein: CASSLMTGNGYTF

V gene: TRBV4-3
J gene: TRBJ2-2
D gene: TRBD1
clone size: .
CDR3 DNA: TGCGCCAGCAGCCCCCTCGCCGGGACAGGGGGCAAGGGGGAGCTGTTTTTT
CDR3 protein: CASSPLAGTGGKGELFF

V gene: TRBV9
J gene: TRBJ1-1
D gene: .
clone size: .
CDR3 DNA: TGTGCCAGCAGCGCCCGTGGAGGGGACGTCCTGAAAGCTTTCTTT
CDR3 protein: CASSARGGDVLKAFF

V gene: TRBV7-2
J gene: TRBJ1-6
D gene: TRBD1
clone size: .
CDR3 DNA: TGTGCCAGCAGCTTTCAGACAGGGGTTAGGTCACCCCTCCACTTT
CDR3 protein: CASSFQTGVRSPLHF

V gene: TRBV27
J gene: TRBJ2-7
D gene: .
clone size: .
CDR3 DNA: TGTGCCAGCCAGGCGGCAGGTGATACCTACGAGCAGTACTTC
CDR3 protein: CASQAAGDTYEQYF

V gene: TRBV7-9
J gene: TRBJ1-1
D gene: .
clone size: few
CDR3 DNA: TGTGCCAGCAGCTTGGGTTCGGGACACCTCAACACTGAAGCTTTCTTT
CDR3 protein: CASSLGSGHLNTEAFF

V gene: TRBV4-1
J gene: TRBJ2-3
D gene: .
clone size: .
CDR3 DNA: TGCGCCAGCAGCTCACACCCCACTGGGACTCCCAACGAAGATACGCAGTATTTT
CDR3 protein: CASSSHPTGTPNEDTQYF

V gene: TRBV18
J gene: TRBJ2-7
D gene: .
clone size: .
CDR3 DNA: TGTGCCAGCTCACCACGGCAGGCCGATTGGCAGTACTTC
CDR3 protein: CASSPRQADWQYF

V gene: TRBV5-1
J gene: TRBJ2-3
D gene: TRBD1
clone size: .
CDR3 DNA: TGCGCCAGCAGCCTAGGACAGGGGAGCACAGATACGCAGTATTTT
CDR3 protein: CASSLGQGSTDTQYF

V gene: TRBV6-5
J gene: TRBJ1-2
D gene: TRBD1
clone size: .
CDR3 DNA: TGTGCCAGCAGTAGACAGGGGGCGCGGGACTATGGCTACACCTTC
CDR3 protein: CASSRQGARDYGYTF

V gene: TRBV7-2
J gene: TRBJ1-2
D gene: TRBD1
clone size: .
CDR3 DNA: TGTGCCAGCAGCTTAATGGGGACAGCCCATGGCTACACCTTC
CDR3 protein: CASSLMGTAHGYTF

V gene: TRBV4-2
J gene: TRBJ1-6
D gene: .
clone size: .
CDR3 DNA: TGTGCCAGCAGCCAAGATCCCAATTCACCCCTCCACTTT
CDR3 protein: CASSQDPNSPLHF

V gene: TRBV7-8
J gene: TRBJ2-2
D gene: .
clone size: .
CDR3 DNA: TGTGCCAGCAGCCCTGGGCGGGGGCCGAACACCGGGGAGCTGTTTTTT
CDR3 protein: CASSPGRGPNTGELFF

V gene: TRBV5-6
J gene: TRBJ1-4
D gene: .
clone size: .
CDR3 DNA: TGTGCCAGCAGATCTAGGCCAACTAATGAAAAACTGTTTTTT
CDR3 protein: CASRSRPTNEKLFF

V gene: TRBV6-5
J gene: TRBJ1-6
D gene: .
clone size: .
CDR3 DNA: TGTGCCAGCAGTTTGGGGTTTTGGGATAATTCACCCCTCCACTTT
CDR3 protein: CASSLGFWDNSPLHF

V gene: TRBV5-1
J gene: TRBJ1-1
D gene: .
clone size: .
CDR3 DNA: TGCGCCAGCAGCTCGGCCCAGGCTGAAGCTTTCTTT
CDR3 protein: CASSSAQAEAFF

V gene: TRBV7-9
J gene: TRBJ1-1
D gene: .
clone size: once
CDR3 DNA: TGTGCCAGCAGCTTTCACAATACAGGAGCTCAGGTGGAAGCTTTCTTT
CDR3 protein: CASSFHNTGAQVEAFF

V gene: TRBV7-9
J gene: TRBJ2-5
D gene: .
clone size: .
CDR3 DNA: TGTGCCAGCAGCTCCCCCGAGGGGGGGAGGGAGACCCAGTACTTC
CDR3 protein: CASSSPEGGRETQYF

V gene: TRBV6-5
J gene: TRBJ1-4
D gene: .
clone size: .
CDR3 DNA: TGTGCCAGCAGTCAAGTACAGACTAATGAAAAACTGTTTTTT
CDR3 protein: CASSQVQTNEKLFF

V gene: TRBV21-1
J gene: TRBJ2-1
D gene: .
clone size: .
CDR3 DNA: TGTGCCAGCAGCGAAAAGGGACAGGGGATCAACAATGAGCAGTTCTTC
CDR3 protein: CASSEKGQGINNEQFF

V gene: TRBV7-2
J gene: TRBJ2-7
D gene: .
clone size: .
CDR3 DNA: TGTGCCAGCAGCTTATTCGGGGGATCTGGCGCCTACGAGCAGTACTTC
CDR3 protein: CASSLFGGSGAYEQYF

V gene: TRBV5-8
J gene: TRBJ1-2
D gene: TRBD1
clone size: .
CDR3 DNA: TGTGCCAGCAGCCTGCGGACAGGGGGAAACTATGGCTACACCTTC
CDR3 protein: CASSLRTGGNYGYTF

V gene: TRBV15
J gene: TRBJ2-3
D gene: .
clone size: .
CDR3 DNA: TGTGCCACCAAGTCAGGGGCGGACTCAGATACGCAGTATTTT
CDR3 protein: CATKSGADSDTQYF

V gene: TRBV6-5
J gene: TRBJ1-1
D gene: .
clone size: .
CDR3 DNA: TGTGCCAGCAGTCTCGGGACGGGAAACACTGAAGCTTTCTTT
CDR3 protein: CASSLGTGNTEAFF

V gene: TRBV13
J gene: TRBJ1-4
D gene: TRBD1
clone size: .
CDR3 DNA: TGTGCCAGCAGCCCCGCAGGGGGCCCAAATGAAAAACTGTTTTTT
CDR3 protein: CASSPAGGPNEKLFF

V gene: TRBV5-5
J gene: TRBJ1-1
D gene: TRBD1
clone size: .
CDR3 DNA: TGTGCCAGCAGCCAATCCCCGGGACAGGGATGTGGAGCTTTCTTT
CDR3 protein: CASSQSPGQGCGAFF

V gene: TRBV29-1
J gene: TRBJ2-6
D gene: .
clone size: few
CDR3 DNA: TGCAGCGTTGTGTCTGGGGCCAACGTCCTGACTTTC
CDR3 protein: CSVVSGANVLTF

V gene: TRBV28
J gene: TRBJ1-6
D gene: TRBD1
clone size: .
CDR3 DNA: TGTGCCAGCAGTTTTGGTGGGACAGGGAGCTCACCCCTCCACTTT
CDR3 protein: CASSFGGTGSSPLHF

V gene: TRBV15
J gene: TRBJ2-1
D gene: TRBD2
clone size: .
CDR3 DNA: TGTGCCAGTGCCCGGGGACTAGCGAGTGAGCAGTTCTTC
CDR3 protein: CASARGLASEQFF

V gene: TRBV4-1
J gene: TRBJ2-1
D gene: TRBD2
clone size: .
CDR3 DNA: TGCGCCAGCAGCCAGGGACTAGCGGGGGGGTCCAGGTTCTTC
CDR3 protein: CASSQGLAGGSRFF

V gene: TRBV11-2
J gene: TRBJ2-1
D gene: TRBD2
clone size: .
CDR3 DNA: TGTGCCAGCAGCCCAAGCGGGGGGTGGGAGCAGTTCTTC
CDR3 protein: CASSPSGGWEQFF

V gene: TRBV10-3
J gene: TRBJ1-1
D gene: TRBD1
clone size: .
CDR3 DNA: TGTGCCATAGGATTGGGACAGGAGGCTTTCTTT
CDR3 protein: CAIGLGQEAFF

V gene: TRBV7-9
J gene: TRBJ2-7
D gene: .
clone size: .
CDR3 DNA: TGTGCCAGCGGGAGTTACTCCTACGAGCAGTACTTC
CDR3 protein: CASGSYSYEQYF

V gene: TRBV5-4
J gene: TRBJ2-7
D gene: .
clone size: once
CDR3 DNA: TGTGCCAGCAGCTCAGGGGAGGGATACGGTATCTCCTACGAGCAGTACTTC
CDR3 protein: CASSSGEGYGISYEQYF